The present TCR beta chain was sequenced within a study of cytomegalovirus exposure and HLA in healthy donors. The CDR3 totals 14 residues. Germline-derived CDR1 and CDR2 are SGHTA and FQGNSA. The V and J ends lost 4 bases and 6 bases respectively, with 13 bases between them. Comments on this clone: Its cognate antigen is unknown.

The donors (healthy individuals) were bone marrow donors. Both 60 Vbeta primers and 13 Jbeta primers went into the PCR. Sequencing was performed with immunoSEQ multiplex PCR; in TCRdb, only in-frame clones are kept and a portion is missing. In the table there are about 150,000 clones, around 75% of which are singletons. Study-wide points: TRBV6-2, TRBV6-3 and some other V segments were excluded as indistinguishable.

This chain links TRBV7-2 with TRBJ1-5; possibly TRBD1 for D (5 bases). The specimen sequenced was PBMCs. This TCR was recovered from a man younger than 30 in good health and CMV-seronegative. The CDR3 coding sequence is TGTGCCAGCAGCTCCCTCCCGCAGGGTCAGCCCCAGCATTTT. It is translated as CASSSLPQGQPQHF.